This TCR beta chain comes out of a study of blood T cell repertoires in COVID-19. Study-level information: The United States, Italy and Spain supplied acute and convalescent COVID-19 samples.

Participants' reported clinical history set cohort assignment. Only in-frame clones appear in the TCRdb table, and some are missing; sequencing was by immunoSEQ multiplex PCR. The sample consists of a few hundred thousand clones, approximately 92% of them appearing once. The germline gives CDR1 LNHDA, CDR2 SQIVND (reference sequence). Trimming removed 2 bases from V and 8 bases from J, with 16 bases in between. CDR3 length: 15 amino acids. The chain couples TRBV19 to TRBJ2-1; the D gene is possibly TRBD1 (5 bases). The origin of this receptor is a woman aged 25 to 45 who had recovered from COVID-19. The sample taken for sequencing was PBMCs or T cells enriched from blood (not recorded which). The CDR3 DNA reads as TGTGCCAGTAGTATAATGCAGGGCACCGTGGATGAGCAGTTCTTC. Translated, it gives CASSIMQGTVDEQFF.